This passage covers 6 T cell receptor beta chains from one sample sequenced in a study of cytomegalovirus exposure and HLA in healthy donors. Only in-frame clones appear in the TCRdb table, and some are missing; sequencing was by immunoSEQ multiplex PCR. Found here are about 190,000 clones, roughly 84% of them singletons; the top ten hold around 2.8%. The material sequenced was PBMCs. Receptor source: a woman under 30 in good health and CMV-seropositive.

The genes are TRBV2 and TRBJ1-2, with TRBD1 as a possible D gene (5 bases). CDR3 size: 12 residues. Germline assignment: CDR1 SNHLY and CDR2 FYNNEI. The V gene lost 7 bases and the J gene lost 4 bases, with 10 bases spanning the gap. The CDR3 DNA follows: TGTGCCAGCACCAGGGTACCCTATGGCTACACCTTC. This translates into CASTRVPYGYTF.

The chain uses TRBV4-2 and TRBJ2-2, with 12 bases aligning to TRBD2. V dropped 4 bases and J dropped 6; count of bases not matched to a gene: 0. The CDR3 runs to 14 residues. Per germline, CDR1 LGHNA and CDR2 YNFKEQ. The CDR3 DNA sequence: TGTGCCAGCAGCCCTAGCGGGGGGGCCGGGGAGCTGTTTTTT. Its protein is CASSPSGGAGELFF.

This clone was found once. This chain uses TRBV7-8 with TRBJ2-7; 9 positions match TRBD1. There are 14 residues in the CDR3. CDR1 is SGHVS, CDR2 FQNEAQ, per germline. The V segment lost 6 bases and the J segment 0 bases; nucleotides outside the gene matches: 3. CDR3 loop: CASSSDRGSYEQYF. The CDR3 DNA reads as TGTGCCAGCAGTTCGGACAGGGGCTCCTACGAGCAGTACTTC.

V usage is TRBV19 and J usage is TRBJ2-1, with 15 bases aligning to TRBD2. Looked up from germline, CDR1 is LNHDA and CDR2 is SQIVND (reference sequence). The CDR3 spans 19 residues. V shed 0 bases and J 7 bases; nucleotides not matched to a gene: 10. CDR3 DNA: TGTGCCAGTAGTATAGAACCGCCGCGGACTAGCGGGGGGGTTAATGAGCAGTTCTTC. Amino acids: CASSIEPPRTSGGVNEQFF.

In this sample, this clone turned up once. The DNA of the CDR3 is TGTGCCAGCAGCTTAGTTTGGCGGGGGCCGGGCGCCGGGGAGCTGTTTTTT. Translation gives CASSLVWRGPGAGELFF. V is TRBV7-6 and J is TRBJ2-2; perhaps TRBD2 as D (7 bases). The CDR3 sequence is 17 residues long. V was shortened by 1 base and J by 6 bases, with 18 bases between the two germline ends. Per the germline V gene, CDR1 is SGHVS and CDR2 is FNYEAQ.

V usage is TRBV7-6 and J usage is TRBJ1-6; D not resolved. V gave up 5 bases and J gave up 10 bases, with 27 bases separating them. Germline V gene lookup returns CDR1 SGHVS and CDR2 FNYEAQ. The CDR3 has 18 residues. CDR3 in DNA: TGTGCCAGCAGCGCAATTCGGGAGAGGCGAGTGAGAGACTCACCCCTCCACTTT. It yields the protein CASSAIRERRVRDSPLHF.